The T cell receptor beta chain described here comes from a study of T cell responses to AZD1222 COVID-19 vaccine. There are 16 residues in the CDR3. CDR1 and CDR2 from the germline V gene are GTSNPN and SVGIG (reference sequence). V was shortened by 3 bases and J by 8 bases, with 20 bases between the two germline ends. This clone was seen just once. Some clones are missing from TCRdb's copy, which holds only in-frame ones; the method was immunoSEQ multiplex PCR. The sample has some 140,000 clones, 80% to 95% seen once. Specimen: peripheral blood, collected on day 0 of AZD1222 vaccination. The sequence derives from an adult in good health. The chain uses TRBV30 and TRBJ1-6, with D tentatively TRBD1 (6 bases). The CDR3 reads CAWRAGGSGAHSPLHF. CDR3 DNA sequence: TGTGCCTGGAGGGCCGGCGGGTCGGGGGCCCATTCACCCCTCCACTTT.